This T cell receptor (beta chain) was recorded in a study of T cell responses to AZD1222 COVID-19 vaccine. Overall study results and limits: Donors skewed white British and female; clonal diversity was possibly underestimated. Within unmutated variant regions lay the reported targets of nearly half of spike-specific TCRs. Spike-specific TCR breadth rose after two AZD1222 doses, and depth rose as well.

Measured with immunoSEQ multiplex PCR; TCRdb has only the in-frame clones, and not every one. The data hold fewer than 130,000 clones, with roughly 89% observed a single time. Concerning this clone: Its antigen is unidentified.

This TCR was recovered from an adult who received the AZD1222 COVID-19 vaccine. The source material was peripheral blood, sampled 28 days after the second AZD1222 dose.

The CDR3 spells CASSLGGNTEAFF. The DNA for the CDR3 is TGTGCCAGCAGCCTAGGGGGAAACACTGAAGCTTTCTTT. The chain has TRBV11-3 and TRBJ1-1, with D possibly being TRBD1 (6 bases). V dropped 5 bases and J dropped 2 bases, with 9 bases sitting between them. CDR3 length: 13 amino acids. CDR1 SGHNT and CDR2 YENEEA come from the germline V gene.